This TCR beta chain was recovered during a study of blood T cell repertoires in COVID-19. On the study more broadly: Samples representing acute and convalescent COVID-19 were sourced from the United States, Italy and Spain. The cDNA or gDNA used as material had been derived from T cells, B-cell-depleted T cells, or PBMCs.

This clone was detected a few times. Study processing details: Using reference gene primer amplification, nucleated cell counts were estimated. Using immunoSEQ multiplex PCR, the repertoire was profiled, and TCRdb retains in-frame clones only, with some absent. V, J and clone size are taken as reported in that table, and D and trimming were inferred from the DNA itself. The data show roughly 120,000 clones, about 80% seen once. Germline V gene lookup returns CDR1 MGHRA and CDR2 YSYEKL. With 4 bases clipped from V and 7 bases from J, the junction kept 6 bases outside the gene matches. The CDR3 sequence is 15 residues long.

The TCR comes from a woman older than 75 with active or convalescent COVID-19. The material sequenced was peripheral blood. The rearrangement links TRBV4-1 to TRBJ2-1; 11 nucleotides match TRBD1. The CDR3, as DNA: TGCGCCAGCAGCCTCGGACAGGGGGCCGGGAATGAGCAGTTCTTC. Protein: CASSLGQGAGNEQFF.